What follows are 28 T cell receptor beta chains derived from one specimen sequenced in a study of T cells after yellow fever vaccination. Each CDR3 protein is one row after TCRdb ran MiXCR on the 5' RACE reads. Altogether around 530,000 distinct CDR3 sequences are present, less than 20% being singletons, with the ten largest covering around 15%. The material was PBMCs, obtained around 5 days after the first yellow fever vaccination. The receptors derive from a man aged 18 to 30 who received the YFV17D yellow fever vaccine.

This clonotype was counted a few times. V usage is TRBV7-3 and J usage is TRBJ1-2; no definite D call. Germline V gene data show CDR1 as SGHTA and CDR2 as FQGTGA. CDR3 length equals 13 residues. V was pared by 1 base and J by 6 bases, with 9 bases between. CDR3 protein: CASSLSSKDGYTF. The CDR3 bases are TGTGCCAGCAGCTTAAGCAGTAAAGATGGCTACACCTTC. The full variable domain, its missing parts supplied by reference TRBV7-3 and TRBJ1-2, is GAGVSQTPSNKVTEKGKYVELRCDPISGHTALYWYRQSLGQGPEFLIYFQGTGAADDSGLPNDRFFAVRPEGSVSTLKIQRTERGDSAVYLCASSLSSKDGYTFGSGTRLTVV.

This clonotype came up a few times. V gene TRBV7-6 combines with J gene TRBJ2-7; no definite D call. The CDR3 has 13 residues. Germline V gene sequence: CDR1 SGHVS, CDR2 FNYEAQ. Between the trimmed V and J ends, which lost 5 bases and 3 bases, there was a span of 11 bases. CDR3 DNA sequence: TGTGCCAGCAGCGCCGACTTCGGCTACGAGCAGTACTTC. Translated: CASSADFGYEQYF.

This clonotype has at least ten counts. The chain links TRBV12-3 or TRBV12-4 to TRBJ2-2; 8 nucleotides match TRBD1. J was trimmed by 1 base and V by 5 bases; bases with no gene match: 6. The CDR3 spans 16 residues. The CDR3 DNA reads TGTGCCAGCAGTCCATGGGGACAGGTGAACACCGGGGAGCTGTTTTTT. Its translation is CASSPWGQVNTGELFF.

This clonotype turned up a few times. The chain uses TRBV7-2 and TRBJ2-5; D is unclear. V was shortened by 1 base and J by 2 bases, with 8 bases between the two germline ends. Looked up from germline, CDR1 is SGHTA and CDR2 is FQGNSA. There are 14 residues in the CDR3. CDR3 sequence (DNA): TGTGCCAGCAGCTTAGTTTGGCAGCAAGAGACCCAGTACTTC. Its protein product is CASSLVWQQETQYF.

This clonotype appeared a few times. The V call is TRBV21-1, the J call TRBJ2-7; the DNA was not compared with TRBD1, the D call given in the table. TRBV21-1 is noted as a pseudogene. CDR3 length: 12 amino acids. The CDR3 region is CASSTGGNEQYV. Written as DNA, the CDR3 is TGTGCCAGCAGCACAGGGGGCAACGAGCAGTACGTC.

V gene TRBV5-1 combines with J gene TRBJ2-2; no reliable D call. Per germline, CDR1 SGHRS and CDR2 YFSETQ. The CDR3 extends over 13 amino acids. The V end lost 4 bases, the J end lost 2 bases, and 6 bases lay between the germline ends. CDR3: CASSAANTGELFF. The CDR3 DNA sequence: TGCGCCAGCAGCGCGGCAAACACCGGGGAGCTGTTTTTT.

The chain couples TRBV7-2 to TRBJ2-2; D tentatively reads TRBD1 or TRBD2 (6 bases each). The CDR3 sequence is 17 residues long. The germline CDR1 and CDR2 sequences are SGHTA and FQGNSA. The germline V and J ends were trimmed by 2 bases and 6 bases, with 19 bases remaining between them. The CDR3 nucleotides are TGTGCCAGCAGCTTACCCGGGGGCCCGGGGTACCCCGGGGAGCTGTTTTTT. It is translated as CASSLPGGPGYPGELFF.

CDR3 region: CASSVSSGAYNEQFF. Here the CDR3 DNA reads TGCGCCAGCAGTGTATCTAGCGGGGCCTACAATGAGCAGTTCTTC. The chain links TRBV10-2 to TRBJ2-1; 9 nucleotides match TRBD2. The V and J ends lost 4 bases and 2 bases, in that order; junction bases with no gene match: 3. The germline gives CDR1 WSHSY, CDR2 SAAADI. This CDR3 is built from 15 residues.

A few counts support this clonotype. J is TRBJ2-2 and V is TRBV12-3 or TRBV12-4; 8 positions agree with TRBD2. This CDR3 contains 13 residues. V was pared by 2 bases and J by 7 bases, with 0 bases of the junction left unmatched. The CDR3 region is CASSLRGGGELFF. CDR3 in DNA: TGTGCCAGCAGTTTACGGGGGGGCGGGGAGCTGTTTTTT.

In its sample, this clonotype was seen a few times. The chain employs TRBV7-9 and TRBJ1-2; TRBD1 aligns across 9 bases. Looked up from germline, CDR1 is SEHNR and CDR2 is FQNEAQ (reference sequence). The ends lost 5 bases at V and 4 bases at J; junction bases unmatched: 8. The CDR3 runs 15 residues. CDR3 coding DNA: TGTGCCAGCAGCCCCCAAGACAGGGGGTTCTATGGCTACACCTTC. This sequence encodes CASSPQDRGFYGYTF.

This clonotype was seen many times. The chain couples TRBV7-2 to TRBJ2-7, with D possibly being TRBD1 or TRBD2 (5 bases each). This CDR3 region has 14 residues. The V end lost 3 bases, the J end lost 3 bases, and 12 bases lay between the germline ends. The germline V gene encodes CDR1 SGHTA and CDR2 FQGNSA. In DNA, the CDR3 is TGTGCCAGCAGCTTGTTCAGCGGACACTACGAGCAGTACTTC. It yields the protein CASSLFSGHYEQYF.

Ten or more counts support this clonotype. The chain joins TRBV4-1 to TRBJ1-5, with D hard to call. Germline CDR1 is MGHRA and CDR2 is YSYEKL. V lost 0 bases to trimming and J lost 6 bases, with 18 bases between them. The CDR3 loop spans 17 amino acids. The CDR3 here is CASSQDHAGQFGQPQHF. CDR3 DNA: TGCGCCAGCAGCCAAGATCATGCCGGGCAGTTTGGTCAGCCCCAGCATTTT.

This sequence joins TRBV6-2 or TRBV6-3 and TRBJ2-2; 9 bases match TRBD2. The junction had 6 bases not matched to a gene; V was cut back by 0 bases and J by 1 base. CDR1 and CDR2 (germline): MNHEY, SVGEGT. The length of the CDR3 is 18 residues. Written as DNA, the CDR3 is TGTGCCAGCAGTTACTCGTCAGCGGGGGGCCGGAACACCGGGGAGCTGTTTTTT. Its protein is CASSYSSAGGRNTGELFF.

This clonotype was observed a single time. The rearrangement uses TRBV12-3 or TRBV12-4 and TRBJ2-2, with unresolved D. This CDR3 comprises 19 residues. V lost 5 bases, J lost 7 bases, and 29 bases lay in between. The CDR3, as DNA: TGTGCCAGCAGTCAACCCATAGGACCAATCCATTCGGATGTCGGGGAGCTGTTTTTT. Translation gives CASSQPIGPIHSDVGELFF.

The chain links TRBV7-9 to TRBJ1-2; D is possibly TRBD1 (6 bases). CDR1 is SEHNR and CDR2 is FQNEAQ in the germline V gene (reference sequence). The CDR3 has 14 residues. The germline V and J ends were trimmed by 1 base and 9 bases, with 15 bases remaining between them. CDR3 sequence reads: CASSLGGGAIRYTF. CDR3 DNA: TGTGCCAGCAGCTTAGGGGGGGGCGCTATCCGCTACACCTTC.

In DNA, the CDR3 is TGCGCCAGCAGCTTTAAACTAGCGGGGGTTTCTTTAGATGAGCAGTTCTTC. Translated: CASSFKLAGVSLDEQFF. V usage is TRBV5-1 and J usage is TRBJ2-1; TRBD2 agrees at 11 bases. V shed 2 bases, J shed 8 bases, and the junction held 12 bases outside the gene matches. CDR1 and CDR2 (germline): SGHRS, YFSETQ. This CDR3 is 17 amino acids long.

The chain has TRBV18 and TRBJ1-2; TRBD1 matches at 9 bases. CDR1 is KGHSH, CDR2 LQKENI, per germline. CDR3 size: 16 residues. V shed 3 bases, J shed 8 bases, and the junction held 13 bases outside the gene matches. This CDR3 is CASSPTTGGPLGGYTF. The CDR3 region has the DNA TGTGCCAGCTCACCTACCACAGGGGGCCCACTGGGCGGCTACACCTTC.

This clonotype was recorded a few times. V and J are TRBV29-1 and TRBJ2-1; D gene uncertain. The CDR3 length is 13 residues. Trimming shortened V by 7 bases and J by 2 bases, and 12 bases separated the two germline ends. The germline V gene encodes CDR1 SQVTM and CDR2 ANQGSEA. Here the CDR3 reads CSAADGAYNEQFF. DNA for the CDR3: TGCAGCGCCGCCGACGGAGCCTACAATGAGCAGTTCTTC.

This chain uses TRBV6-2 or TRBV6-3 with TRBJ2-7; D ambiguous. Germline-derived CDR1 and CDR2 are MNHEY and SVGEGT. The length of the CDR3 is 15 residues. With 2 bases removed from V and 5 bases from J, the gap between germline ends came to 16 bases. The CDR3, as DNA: TGTGCCAGCAGTTACGGCGGCTTCCTTCCTCACGAGCAGTACTTC. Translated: CASSYGGFLPHEQYF.

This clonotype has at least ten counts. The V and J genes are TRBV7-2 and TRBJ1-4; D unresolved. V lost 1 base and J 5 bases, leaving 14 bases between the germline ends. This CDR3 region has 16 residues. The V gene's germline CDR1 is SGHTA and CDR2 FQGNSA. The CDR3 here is CASSLGAWVLNEKLFF. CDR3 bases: TGTGCCAGCAGCTTAGGGGCTTGGGTTCTAAATGAAAAACTGTTTTTT.

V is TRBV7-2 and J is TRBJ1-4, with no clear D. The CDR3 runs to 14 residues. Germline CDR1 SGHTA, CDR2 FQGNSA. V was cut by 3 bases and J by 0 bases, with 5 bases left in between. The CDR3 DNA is TGTGCCAGCAGCTTCGTTGCAACTAATGAAAAACTGTTTTTT. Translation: CASSFVATNEKLFF.

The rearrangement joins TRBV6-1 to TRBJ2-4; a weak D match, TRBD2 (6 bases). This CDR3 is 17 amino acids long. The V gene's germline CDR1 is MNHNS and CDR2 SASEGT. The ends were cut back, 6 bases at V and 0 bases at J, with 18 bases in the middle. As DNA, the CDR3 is TGTGCCAGCAGCCCCGTAGGAGGGTTTCTAGCCAAAAACATTCAGTACTTC. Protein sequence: CASSPVGGFLAKNIQYF.

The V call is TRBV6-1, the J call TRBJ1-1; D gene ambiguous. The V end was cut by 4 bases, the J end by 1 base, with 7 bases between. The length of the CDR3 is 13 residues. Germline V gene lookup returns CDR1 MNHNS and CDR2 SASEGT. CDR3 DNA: TGTGCCAGCAGTGTCCGCGAGAACACTGAAGCTTTCTTT. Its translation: CASSVRENTEAFF.

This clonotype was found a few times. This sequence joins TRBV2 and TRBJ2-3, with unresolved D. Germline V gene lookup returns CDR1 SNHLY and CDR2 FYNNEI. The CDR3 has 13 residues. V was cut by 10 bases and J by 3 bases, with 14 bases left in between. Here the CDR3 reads CATNPDRTDTQYF. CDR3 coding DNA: TGTGCCACCAACCCAGACCGGACAGATACGCAGTATTTT.

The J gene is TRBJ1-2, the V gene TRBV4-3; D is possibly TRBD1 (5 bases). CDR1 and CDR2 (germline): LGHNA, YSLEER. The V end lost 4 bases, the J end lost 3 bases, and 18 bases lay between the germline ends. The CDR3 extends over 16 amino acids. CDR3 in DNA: TGCGCCAGCAGCCTCCGCCAGGGACTCCGTGACTATGGCTACACCTTC. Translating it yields CASSLRQGLRDYGYTF.

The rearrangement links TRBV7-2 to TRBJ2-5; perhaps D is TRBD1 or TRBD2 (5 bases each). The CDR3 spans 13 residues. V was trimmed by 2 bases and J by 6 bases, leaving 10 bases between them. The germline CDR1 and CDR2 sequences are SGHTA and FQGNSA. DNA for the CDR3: TGTGCCAGCAGCTTACATGAGGGGAAGACCCAGTACTTC. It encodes CASSLHEGKTQYF.

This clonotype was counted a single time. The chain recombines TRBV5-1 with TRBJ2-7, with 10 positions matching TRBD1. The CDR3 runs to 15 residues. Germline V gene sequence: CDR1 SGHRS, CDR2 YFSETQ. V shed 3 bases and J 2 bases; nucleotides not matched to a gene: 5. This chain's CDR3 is CASSSGTGDAYEQYV. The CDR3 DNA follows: TGCGCCAGCAGCTCCGGGACAGGGGACGCCTACGAGCAGTACGTC.

CDR3 sequence reads: CASSLEQDRGGEQFF. In DNA form, the CDR3 reads TGTGCCAGCAGCTTAGAACAGGATAGGGGTGGTGAGCAGTTCTTC. The chain employs TRBV7-8 and TRBJ2-1; D possibly corresponds to TRBD1 (5 bases). The CDR3 loop spans 15 amino acids. Germline assignment: CDR1 SGHVS and CDR2 FQNEAQ. V was cut by 1 base and J by 9 bases, with 16 bases left in between.